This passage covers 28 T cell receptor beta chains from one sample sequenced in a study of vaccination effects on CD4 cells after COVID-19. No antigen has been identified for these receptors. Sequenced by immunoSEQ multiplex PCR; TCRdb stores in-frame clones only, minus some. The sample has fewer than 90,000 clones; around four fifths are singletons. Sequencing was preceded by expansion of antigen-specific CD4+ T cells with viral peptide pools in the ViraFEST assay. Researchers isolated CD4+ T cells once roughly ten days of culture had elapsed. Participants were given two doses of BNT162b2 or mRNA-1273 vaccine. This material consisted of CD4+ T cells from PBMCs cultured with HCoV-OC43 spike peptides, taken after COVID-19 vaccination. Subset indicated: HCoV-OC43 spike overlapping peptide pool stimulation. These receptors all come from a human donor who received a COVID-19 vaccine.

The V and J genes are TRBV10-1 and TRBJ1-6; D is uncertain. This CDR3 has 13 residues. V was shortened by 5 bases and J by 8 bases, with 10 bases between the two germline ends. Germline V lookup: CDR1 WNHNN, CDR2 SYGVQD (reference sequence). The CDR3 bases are TGCGCCAGCAGTTGGGGATCCGATTCACCCCTCCACTTT. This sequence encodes CASSWGSDSPLHF.

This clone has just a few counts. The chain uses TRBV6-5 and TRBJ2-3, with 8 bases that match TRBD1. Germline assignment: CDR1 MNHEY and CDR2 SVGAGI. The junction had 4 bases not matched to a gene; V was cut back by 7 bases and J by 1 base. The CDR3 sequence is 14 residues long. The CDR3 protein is CASKLTGGTDTQYF. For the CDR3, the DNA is TGTGCCAGCAAGTTGACAGGGGGCACAGATACGCAGTATTTT.

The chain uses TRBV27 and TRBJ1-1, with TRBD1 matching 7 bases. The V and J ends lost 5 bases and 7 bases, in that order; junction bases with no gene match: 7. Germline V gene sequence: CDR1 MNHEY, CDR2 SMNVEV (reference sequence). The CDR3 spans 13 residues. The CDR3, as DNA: TGTGCCAGCAGTGTTACAGGGGCGCTTGAAGCTTTCTTT. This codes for CASSVTGALEAFF.

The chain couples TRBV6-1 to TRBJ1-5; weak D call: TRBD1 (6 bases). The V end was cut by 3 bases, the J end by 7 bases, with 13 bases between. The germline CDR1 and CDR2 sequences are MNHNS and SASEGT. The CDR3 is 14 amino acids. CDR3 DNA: TGTGCCAGCAGTGACAGACAGGCAAGGCAGCCCCAGCATTTT. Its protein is CASSDRQARQPQHF.

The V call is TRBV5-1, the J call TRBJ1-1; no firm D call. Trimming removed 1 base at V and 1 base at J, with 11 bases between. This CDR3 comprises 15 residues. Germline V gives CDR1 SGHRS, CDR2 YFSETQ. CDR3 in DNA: TGCGCCAGCAGCTTGCTAGGGTCTGGGAACACTGAAGCTTTCTTT. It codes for CASSLLGSGNTEAFF.

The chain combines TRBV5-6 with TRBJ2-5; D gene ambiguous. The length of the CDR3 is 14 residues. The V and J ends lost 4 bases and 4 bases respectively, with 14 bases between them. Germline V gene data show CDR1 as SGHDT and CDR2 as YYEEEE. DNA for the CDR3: TGTGCCAGCAGCGGGGTCCCGTTGAGAGAGACCCAGTACTTC. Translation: CASSGVPLRETQYF. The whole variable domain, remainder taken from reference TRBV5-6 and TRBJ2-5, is DAGVTQSPTHLIKTRGQQVTLRCSPKSGHDTVSWYQQALGQGPQFIFQYYEEEERQRGNFPDRFSGHQFPNYSSELNVNALLLGDSALYLCASSGVPLRETQYFGPGTRLLVL.

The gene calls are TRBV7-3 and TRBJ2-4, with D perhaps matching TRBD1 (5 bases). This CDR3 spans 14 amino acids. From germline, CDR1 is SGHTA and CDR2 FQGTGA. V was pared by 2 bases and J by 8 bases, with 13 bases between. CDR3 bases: TGTGCCAGCAGCTTACTAGGGCAGGGCGACATTCAGTACTTC. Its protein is CASSLLGQGDIQYF.

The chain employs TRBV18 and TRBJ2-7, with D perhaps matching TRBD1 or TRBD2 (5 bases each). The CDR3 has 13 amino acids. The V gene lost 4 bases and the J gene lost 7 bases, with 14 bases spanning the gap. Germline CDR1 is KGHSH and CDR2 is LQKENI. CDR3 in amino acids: CASSLATWGEQYV. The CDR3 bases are TGTGCCAGCTCACTCGCGACCTGGGGGGAGCAGTACGTC.

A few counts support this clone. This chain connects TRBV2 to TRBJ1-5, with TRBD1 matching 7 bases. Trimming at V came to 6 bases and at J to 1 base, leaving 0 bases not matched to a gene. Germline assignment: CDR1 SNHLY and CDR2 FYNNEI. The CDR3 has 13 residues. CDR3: CASRGQSNQPQHF. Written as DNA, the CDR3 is TGTGCCAGCAGGGGACAGAGCAATCAGCCCCAGCATTTT.

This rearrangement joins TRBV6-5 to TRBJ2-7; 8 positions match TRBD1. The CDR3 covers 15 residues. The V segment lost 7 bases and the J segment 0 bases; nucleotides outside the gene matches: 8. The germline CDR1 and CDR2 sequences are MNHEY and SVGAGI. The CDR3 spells CASTRQGSVSYEQYV. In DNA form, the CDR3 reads TGTGCCAGCACCCGACAGGGGTCTGTCTCCTACGAGCAGTACGTC.

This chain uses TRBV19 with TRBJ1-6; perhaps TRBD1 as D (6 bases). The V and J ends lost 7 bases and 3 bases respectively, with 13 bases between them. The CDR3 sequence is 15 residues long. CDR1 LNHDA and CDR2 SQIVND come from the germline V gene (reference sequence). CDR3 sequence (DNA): TGTGCCAGTACCGAAGACAGGCACTATAATTCACCCCTCCACTTT. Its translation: CASTEDRHYNSPLHF.

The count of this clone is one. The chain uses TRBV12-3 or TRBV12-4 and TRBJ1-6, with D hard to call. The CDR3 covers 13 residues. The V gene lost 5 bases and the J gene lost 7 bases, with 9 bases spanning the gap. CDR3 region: CASSLMGNSPLHF. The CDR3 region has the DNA TGTGCCAGCAGTCTCATGGGGAATTCACCCCTCCACTTT.

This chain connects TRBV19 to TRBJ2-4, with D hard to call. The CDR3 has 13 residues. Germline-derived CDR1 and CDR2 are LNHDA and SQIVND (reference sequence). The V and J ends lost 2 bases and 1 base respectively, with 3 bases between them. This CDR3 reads CASSITAKNIQYF. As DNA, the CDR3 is TGTGCCAGTAGTATAACCGCCAAAAACATTCAGTACTTC. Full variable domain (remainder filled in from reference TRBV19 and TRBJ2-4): DGGITQSPKYLFRKEGQNVTLSCEQNLNHDAMYWYRQDPGQGLRLIYYSQIVNDFQKGDIAEGYSVSREKKESFPLTVTSAQKNPTAFYLCASSITAKNIQYFGAGTRLSVL.

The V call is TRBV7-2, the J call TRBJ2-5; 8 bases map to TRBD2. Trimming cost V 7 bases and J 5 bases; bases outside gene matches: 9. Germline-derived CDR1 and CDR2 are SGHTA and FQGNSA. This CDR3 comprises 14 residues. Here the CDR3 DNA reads TGTGCCAGCACCCGCGGGGGCGGGGGGGAGACCCAGTACTTC. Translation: CASTRGGGGETQYF.

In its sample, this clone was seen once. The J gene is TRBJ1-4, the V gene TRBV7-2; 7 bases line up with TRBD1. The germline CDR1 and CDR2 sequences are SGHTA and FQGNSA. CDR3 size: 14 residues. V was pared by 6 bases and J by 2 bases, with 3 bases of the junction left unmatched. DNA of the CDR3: TGTGCCAGCAGACCGGACAGGACTAATGAAAAACTGTTTTTT. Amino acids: CASRPDRTNEKLFF.

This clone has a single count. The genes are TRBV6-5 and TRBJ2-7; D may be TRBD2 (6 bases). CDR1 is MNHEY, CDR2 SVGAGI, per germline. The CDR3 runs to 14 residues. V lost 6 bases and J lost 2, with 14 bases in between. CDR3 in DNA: TGTGCCAGCAGCCGGGCCGGAGGGCCCTACGAGCAGTACGTC. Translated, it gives CASSRAGGPYEQYV.

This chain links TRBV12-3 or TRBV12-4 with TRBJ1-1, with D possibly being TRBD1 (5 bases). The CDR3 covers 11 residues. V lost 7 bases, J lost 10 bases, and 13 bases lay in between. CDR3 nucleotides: TGTGCCAGCACTCTGCAGGGAGCAGCTTTCTTT. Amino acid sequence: CASTLQGAAFF.

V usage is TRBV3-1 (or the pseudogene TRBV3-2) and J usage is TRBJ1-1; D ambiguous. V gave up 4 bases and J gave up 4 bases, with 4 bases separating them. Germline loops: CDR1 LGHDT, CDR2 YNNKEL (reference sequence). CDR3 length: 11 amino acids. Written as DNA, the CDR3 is TGTGCCAGCAGCCGGGGCACTGAAGCTTTCTTT. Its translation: CASSRGTEAFF.

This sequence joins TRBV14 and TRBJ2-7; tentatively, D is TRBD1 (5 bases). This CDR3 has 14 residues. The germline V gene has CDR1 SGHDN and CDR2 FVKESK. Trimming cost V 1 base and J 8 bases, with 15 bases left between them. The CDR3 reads CASSQAGSTGKQYV. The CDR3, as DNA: TGTGCCAGCAGCCAAGCAGGGTCGACGGGTAAGCAGTACGTC.

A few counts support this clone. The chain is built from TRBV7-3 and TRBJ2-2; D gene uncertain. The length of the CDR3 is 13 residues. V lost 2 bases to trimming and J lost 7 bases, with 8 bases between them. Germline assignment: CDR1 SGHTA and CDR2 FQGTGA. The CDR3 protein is CASSLQIGGELFF. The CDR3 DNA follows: TGTGCCAGCAGCTTACAGATCGGCGGGGAGCTGTTTTTT.

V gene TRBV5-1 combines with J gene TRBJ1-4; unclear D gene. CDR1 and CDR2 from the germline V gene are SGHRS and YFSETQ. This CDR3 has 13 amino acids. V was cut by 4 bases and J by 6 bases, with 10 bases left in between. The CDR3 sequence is CASSKGEDEKLFF. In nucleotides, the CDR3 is TGCGCCAGCAGCAAGGGAGAGGATGAAAAACTGTTTTTT.

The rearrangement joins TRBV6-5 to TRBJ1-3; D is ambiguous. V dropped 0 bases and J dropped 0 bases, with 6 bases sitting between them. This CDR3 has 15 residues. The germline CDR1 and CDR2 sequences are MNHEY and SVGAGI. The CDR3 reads CASSYSSGSGNTIYF. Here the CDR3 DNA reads TGTGCCAGCAGTTACTCCTCTGGCTCTGGAAACACCATATATTTT.

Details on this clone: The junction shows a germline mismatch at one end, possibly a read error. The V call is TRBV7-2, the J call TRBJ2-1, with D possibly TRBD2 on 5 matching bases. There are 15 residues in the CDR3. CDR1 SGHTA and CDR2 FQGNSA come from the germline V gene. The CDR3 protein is CASSVAWTGYNEQFF. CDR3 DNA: TGTGCCAGCAGCGTAGCCTGGACTGGGTACAATGAGCAGTTCTTC.

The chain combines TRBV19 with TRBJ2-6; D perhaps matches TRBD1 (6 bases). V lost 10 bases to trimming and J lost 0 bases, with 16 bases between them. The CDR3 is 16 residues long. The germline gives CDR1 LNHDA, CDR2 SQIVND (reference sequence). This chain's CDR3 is CATGQTKNSGANVLTF. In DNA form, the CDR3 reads TGTGCCACGGGACAAACCAAAAACTCTGGGGCCAACGTCCTGACTTTC.

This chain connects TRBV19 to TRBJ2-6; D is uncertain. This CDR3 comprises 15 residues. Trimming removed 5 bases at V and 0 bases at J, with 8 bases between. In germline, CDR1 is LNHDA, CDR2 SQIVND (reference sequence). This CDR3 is CASSFPGSGANVLTF. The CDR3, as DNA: TGTGCCAGTAGTTTCCCAGGCTCTGGGGCCAACGTCCTGACTTTC.

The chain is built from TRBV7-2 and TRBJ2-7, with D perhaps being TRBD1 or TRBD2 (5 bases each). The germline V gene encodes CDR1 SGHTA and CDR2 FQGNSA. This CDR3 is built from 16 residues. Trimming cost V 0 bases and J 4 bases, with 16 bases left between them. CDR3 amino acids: CASSLAGTGGVYEQYV. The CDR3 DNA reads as TGTGCCAGCAGCTTAGCCGGGACGGGTGGGGTATACGAGCAGTACGTC.

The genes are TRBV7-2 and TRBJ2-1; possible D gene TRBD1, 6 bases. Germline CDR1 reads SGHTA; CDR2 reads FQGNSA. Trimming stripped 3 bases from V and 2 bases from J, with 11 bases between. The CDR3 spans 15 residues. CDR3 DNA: TGTGCCAGCAGCTTTGCAGGGGCCACCTACAATGAGCAGTTCTTC. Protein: CASSFAGATYNEQFF.

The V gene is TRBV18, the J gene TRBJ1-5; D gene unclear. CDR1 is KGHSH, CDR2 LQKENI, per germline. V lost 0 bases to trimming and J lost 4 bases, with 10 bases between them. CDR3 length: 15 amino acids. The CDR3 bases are TGTGCCAGCTCACCACCCCGGGCAGCTAATCAGCCCCAGCATTTT. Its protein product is CASSPPRAANQPQHF.